Detailed here is one T cell receptor beta chain. Its antigen remains unknown. In building TCR beta libraries, iRepertoire HTBI primers were used together with Arm-PCR of CDR3 regions. Original handling: Throughout the samples, researchers identified roughly 59 TRBV and approximately 14 TRBJ segments. TCRdb reprocessed the multiplex PCR reads via MiXCR and lists one record per CDR3 protein. The V and J calls reflect TCRdb's pipeline rather than the authors' work. The sample consists of roughly 490,000 distinct CDR3 sequences, 20% to 25% of them appearing once. The V gene end was trimmed by 8 bases and the J gene end by 4 bases; junction bases not matched to a gene: 4. The CDR3 extends over 13 amino acids. Germline V gene sequence: CDR1 LNHDA, CDR2 SQIVND (reference sequence). Sample time point: persistent/refractory GD, antithyroid drugs over 5 years with positive TRAb. PBMC RNA was the source of the TCR library.

These data belong to a study of regulatory T cells in long-lasting Graves disease. Study in general: A definition of persistent Graves' disease required over 5 years of antithyroid drugs plus positive TSH receptor antibodies. Overall study results and limits: For persistent Graves' patients, TCR diversity was lower than for newly diagnosed ones. Under persistent disease, TRBV28, TRBJ1-2 and TRBJ2-5 were used preferentially.

The genes are TRBV19 and TRBJ1-1; TRBD1 aligns across 10 bases. Sequencing used peripheral blood mononuclear cells (PBMCs), obtained when the disease was refractory, from a patient treated with antithyroid drugs. The receptor's source is a female donor with Graves disease. CDR3 sequence (DNA): TGTGCCAGTCTGGACAGGGGGGGCACTGAAGCTTTCTTT. It specifies CASLDRGGTEAFF.